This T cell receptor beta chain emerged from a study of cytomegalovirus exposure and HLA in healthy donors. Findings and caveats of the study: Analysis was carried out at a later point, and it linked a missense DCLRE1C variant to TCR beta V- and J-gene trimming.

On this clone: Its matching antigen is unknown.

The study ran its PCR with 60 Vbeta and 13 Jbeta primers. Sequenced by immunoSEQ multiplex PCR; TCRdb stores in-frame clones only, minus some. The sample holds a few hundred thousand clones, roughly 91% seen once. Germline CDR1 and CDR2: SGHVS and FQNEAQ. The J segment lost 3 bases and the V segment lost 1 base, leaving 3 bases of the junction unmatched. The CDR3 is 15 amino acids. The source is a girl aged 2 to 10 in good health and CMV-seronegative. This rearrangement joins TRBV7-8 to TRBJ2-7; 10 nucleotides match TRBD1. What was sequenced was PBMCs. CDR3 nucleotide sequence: TGTGCCAGCAGCTTAGGACGGACAGGGGGCTACGAGCAGTACTTC. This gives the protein CASSLGRTGGYEQYF.